This T cell receptor beta chain stems from a study of T cell changes during pregnancy in multiple sclerosis. Here immunoSEQ multiplex PCR was the method, and the copy in TCRdb shows in-frame clones only, minus some. The sample consists of under 60,000 clones, around 94% of them appearing once. The CDR3 contains 14 residues. Per the germline V gene, CDR1 is ENHRY and CDR2 is SYGVKD. V was clipped by 3 bases and J by 2 bases, with 7 bases between them. The sample consisted of CD4+ T cells from peripheral blood mononuclear cells, taken in the third trimester of pregnancy. The V call is TRBV10-3, the J call TRBJ2-2; the D is unclear. This receptor was identified in a female donor with multiple sclerosis, enrolled in a pregnancy study. The CDR3 spells CAISDRGNTGELFF. CDR3 DNA: TGTGCCATCAGTGATCGCGGTAACACCGGGGAGCTGTTTTTT.